The rows below give T cell receptor beta chains drawn from one sample of a study of T-cell reconstitution after alpha-beta-depleted transplantation in children. MiXCR, run by TCRdb on the PCR reads, gives a single entry per CDR3 protein. The top ten hold approximately 5% of the sample, which has roughly 790,000 distinct CDR3 sequences, approximately 15% seen once. The material was PBMCs, mostly from graft donor cells, obtained 360 days after TCRalphabeta/CD19-depleted stem cell transplant. These receptors originate from a male patient younger than 18 who had a stem cell transplant for acute lymphoblastic leukemia, so the T cells may come from the graft donor. Each CDR3 is given with its conserved first and last residue. A D gene is named only where the DNA matches it firmly. Rows give clone size only sometimes, using once, few, many, or a class for an expanded clone.

d_gene: -
v_gene: TRBV20-1
abundance: -
j_gene: TRBJ2-7
CDR3nt: TGCAGTGCTCGGACGGCTTGGGAGCAGTACTTC
CDR3aa: CSARTAWEQYF

d_gene: -
v_gene: TRBV11-2
abundance: many
j_gene: TRBJ2-1
CDR3nt: TGTGCCAGCAGCTCCCGCGACAGGACTGAGCAGTTCTTC
CDR3aa: CASSSRDRTEQFF

d_gene: -
v_gene: TRBV27
abundance: many
j_gene: TRBJ1-1
CDR3nt: TGTGCCAGCAGTTACCGACAGACGAACACTGAAGCTTTCTTT
CDR3aa: CASSYRQTNTEAFF

d_gene: -
v_gene: TRBV2
abundance: few
j_gene: TRBJ2-7
CDR3nt: TGTGCCAGCATGGGCGGACACGCTTCCTACGAGCAGTACTTC
CDR3aa: CASMGGHASYEQYF

d_gene: -
v_gene: TRBV4-1
abundance: few
j_gene: TRBJ1-2
CDR3nt: TGCGCCAGCAGCCAAGTTCCCTCAACGGGGGGGTATGGCTACACCTTC
CDR3aa: CASSQVPSTGGYGYTF

d_gene: -
v_gene: TRBV7-2
abundance: few
j_gene: TRBJ2-7
CDR3nt: TGTGCCAGCACCGCCGGGACTTCATCCAACCACGAGCAGTACTTC
CDR3aa: CASTAGTSSNHEQYF

d_gene: -
v_gene: TRBV18
abundance: -
j_gene: TRBJ2-3
CDR3nt: TGTGCCAGCTCACCCATGGCGGGGGCGCGGGGAGATACGCAGTATTTT
CDR3aa: CASSPMAGARGDTQYF

d_gene: TRBD1
v_gene: TRBV29-1
abundance: many
j_gene: TRBJ2-1
CDR3nt: TGCAGCGTGGCCCACAGGGGGCGCTTCGATGAGCAGTTCTTC
CDR3aa: CSVAHRGRFDEQFF

d_gene: TRBD1
v_gene: TRBV6-1
abundance: few
j_gene: TRBJ1-2
CDR3nt: TGTGCCAGCAGGGAGAGACAGGGCTATGGCTACACCTTC
CDR3aa: CASRERQGYGYTF

d_gene: -
v_gene: TRBV7-9
abundance: few
j_gene: TRBJ2-1
CDR3nt: TGTGCCAGCAGCCCCAACAGTTCAACCTACAATGAGCAGTTCTTC
CDR3aa: CASSPNSSTYNEQFF

d_gene: -
v_gene: TRBV7-9
abundance: many
j_gene: TRBJ2-7
CDR3nt: TGTGCCAGCAGTCGAACAGGGCTATCCTACGAGCAGTACTTC
CDR3aa: CASSRTGLSYEQYF

d_gene: TRBD1
v_gene: TRBV9
abundance: few
j_gene: TRBJ1-5
CDR3nt: TGTGCCAGCAGCGTGGGGACAGTCGACAATCAGCCCCAGCATTTT
CDR3aa: CASSVGTVDNQPQHF

d_gene: TRBD2
v_gene: TRBV12-3/TRBV12-4
abundance: -
j_gene: TRBJ2-2
CDR3nt: TGTGCCAGCAGCTGGGCGGGAGTTCGGACCGGGGAGCTGTTTTTT
CDR3aa: CASSWAGVRTGELFF

d_gene: TRBD2
v_gene: TRBV7-8
abundance: -
j_gene: TRBJ2-3
CDR3nt: TGTGCCAGCAACTTCGGGACTAGCGACACAGATACGCAGTATTTT
CDR3aa: CASNFGTSDTDTQYF

d_gene: TRBD2
v_gene: TRBV7-9
abundance: -
j_gene: TRBJ2-3
CDR3nt: TGTGCCAGCAGCTTAGCGGCGGGAGGGCCTACAGATACGCAGTATTTT
CDR3aa: CASSLAAGGPTDTQYF

d_gene: TRBD2
v_gene: TRBV20-1
abundance: few
j_gene: TRBJ2-7
CDR3nt: TGCAGTGCTGGGACTAGCGGGAGGTTGTACGAGCAGTACTTC
CDR3aa: CSAGTSGRLYEQYF

d_gene: -
v_gene: TRBV21-1
abundance: few
j_gene: TRBJ2-5
CDR3nt: TGTGCCAGCAGCGTCCAGAGGCGGGGGGGCTGGTTACCGGAGACCCAGTACTTC
CDR3aa: CASSVQRRGGWLPETQYF

d_gene: -
v_gene: TRBV6-1
abundance: few
j_gene: TRBJ2-4
CDR3nt: TGTGCCAGCAGCGGTGGGACTCCAGCCAAAAACATTCAGTACTTC
CDR3aa: CASSGGTPAKNIQYF

d_gene: TRBD1
v_gene: TRBV18
abundance: -
j_gene: TRBJ2-3
CDR3nt: TGTGCCAGCTCACCACCTCTGGGACAGGGCTCAGATACGCAGTATTTT
CDR3aa: CASSPPLGQGSDTQYF

d_gene: TRBD2
v_gene: TRBV20-1
abundance: few
j_gene: TRBJ2-1
CDR3nt: TGCAGTGCTAGAGATGCGGGGGGGACTAGCACAAATGAGCAGTTCTTC
CDR3aa: CSARDAGGTSTNEQFF

d_gene: -
v_gene: TRBV20-1
abundance: few
j_gene: TRBJ1-5
CDR3nt: TGCAGTGGGGGGGCGGGGGGTAGCAATCAGCCCCAGCATTTT
CDR3aa: CSGGAGGSNQPQHF

d_gene: TRBD2
v_gene: TRBV7-9
abundance: -
j_gene: TRBJ2-1
CDR3nt: TGTGCCAGCAGCTCCTTAGCGGGAGTATCCTACAATGAGCAGTTCTTC
CDR3aa: CASSSLAGVSYNEQFF

d_gene: TRBD2
v_gene: TRBV12-3/TRBV12-4
abundance: -
j_gene: TRBJ2-7
CDR3nt: TGTGCCACCAAGACTAGCGGGACATACGAGCAGTACTTC
CDR3aa: CATKTSGTYEQYF

d_gene: -
v_gene: TRBV10-3
abundance: -
j_gene: TRBJ2-1
CDR3nt: TGTGCCATCAGTGAGTTCTTGGCGCGGGGAAATGAGCAGTTCTTC
CDR3aa: CAISEFLARGNEQFF

d_gene: TRBD1
v_gene: TRBV29-1
abundance: few
j_gene: TRBJ2-1
CDR3nt: TGCAGCGTTGAAGATCTAAAGGGGGCGATTCCCTACAATGAGCAGTTCTTC
CDR3aa: CSVEDLKGAIPYNEQFF

d_gene: TRBD2
v_gene: TRBV10-3
abundance: few
j_gene: TRBJ2-1
CDR3nt: TGTGCCATCAGTGAGTTAGCGGGAGCGTCCTACAATGAGCAGTTCTTC
CDR3aa: CAISELAGASYNEQFF

d_gene: TRBD2
v_gene: TRBV29-1
abundance: few
j_gene: TRBJ2-2
CDR3nt: TGCAGCGTTGGAGCGGGAGTTAACACCGGGGAGCTGTTTTTT
CDR3aa: CSVGAGVNTGELFF

d_gene: -
v_gene: TRBV1
abundance: -
j_gene: TRBJ2-1
CDR3nt: TGCACCAGCAGCCAATCGACTAGCGGGACTTACAATGAGCAGTTCTTC
CDR3aa: CTSSQSTSGTYNEQFF

d_gene: -
v_gene: TRBV5-1
abundance: few
j_gene: TRBJ2-1
CDR3nt: TGCGCCAGCAGCTTCGGGGAAACCTACAATGAGCAGTTCTTC
CDR3aa: CASSFGETYNEQFF

d_gene: -
v_gene: TRBV18
abundance: few
j_gene: TRBJ2-7
CDR3nt: TGTGCCAGCTCACCATTGGCTACCGCCTACGAGCAGTACTTC
CDR3aa: CASSPLATAYEQYF

d_gene: -
v_gene: TRBV27
abundance: -
j_gene: TRBJ2-5
CDR3nt: TGTGCCAGCAGTTCGCTCCTGGGCCTAGAGACCCAGTACTTC
CDR3aa: CASSSLLGLETQYF

d_gene: -
v_gene: TRBV16
abundance: -
j_gene: TRBJ1-2
CDR3nt: TGTGCCAGCAGCCACCCGACAGGAACTAACTATGGCTACACCTTC
CDR3aa: CASSHPTGTNYGYTF

d_gene: -
v_gene: TRBV20-1
abundance: -
j_gene: TRBJ2-3
CDR3nt: TGCAGTGCTAGAGACCCCCGGGGCCGGAATACGCAGTATTTT
CDR3aa: CSARDPRGRNTQYF

d_gene: -
v_gene: TRBV15
abundance: few
j_gene: TRBJ1-5
CDR3nt: TGTGCCACCAGCATAGGAGACTATAGCAATCAGCCCCAGCATTTT
CDR3aa: CATSIGDYSNQPQHF

d_gene: TRBD1
v_gene: TRBV5-1
abundance: few
j_gene: TRBJ2-7
CDR3nt: TGCGCCAGCAGATCCGGACAGGGCTCCTACGAGCAGTACTTC
CDR3aa: CASRSGQGSYEQYF

d_gene: TRBD1
v_gene: TRBV12-3/TRBV12-4
abundance: -
j_gene: TRBJ1-5
CDR3nt: TGTGCCAGCAGACCACAGGGGCAGGGGCCCCAGCATTTT
CDR3aa: CASRPQGQGPQHF

d_gene: TRBD1
v_gene: TRBV20-1
abundance: few
j_gene: TRBJ2-7
CDR3nt: TGCAGTGCTGAGCCCGGGACAGGGATTGACGAGCAGTACTTC
CDR3aa: CSAEPGTGIDEQYF

d_gene: -
v_gene: TRBV24-1
abundance: -
j_gene: TRBJ2-1
CDR3nt: TGTGCCACCAGTGATTTGCGCGCAAGCTCCTACAATGAGCAGTTCTTC
CDR3aa: CATSDLRASSYNEQFF

d_gene: -
v_gene: TRBV6-2/TRBV6-3
abundance: -
j_gene: TRBJ2-1
CDR3nt: TGTGCCAGCAACCCGGACAGCTCCTACAATGAGCAGTTCTTC
CDR3aa: CASNPDSSYNEQFF

d_gene: TRBD2
v_gene: TRBV29-1
abundance: many
j_gene: TRBJ2-2
CDR3nt: TGCAGCGTTGAAGTAGCGGGACCCGGGGAGCTGTTTTTT
CDR3aa: CSVEVAGPGELFF

d_gene: -
v_gene: TRBV20-1
abundance: few
j_gene: TRBJ2-1
CDR3nt: TGCAGTGCTGGGGTCGAGCAGTTCTTC
CDR3aa: CSAGVEQFF

d_gene: TRBD1
v_gene: TRBV9
abundance: -
j_gene: TRBJ2-5
CDR3nt: TGTGCCAGCAGCGTTCTTCGGACAGGGGAGACCCAGTACTTC
CDR3aa: CASSVLRTGETQYF

d_gene: TRBD2
v_gene: TRBV2
abundance: many
j_gene: TRBJ2-1
CDR3nt: TGTGCCAGCAGTCCCATCCGGGGCGGGAGAGTAGATGAGCAGTTCTTC
CDR3aa: CASSPIRGGRVDEQFF

d_gene: -
v_gene: TRBV6-5
abundance: few
j_gene: TRBJ2-1
CDR3nt: TGTGCCAGCAGTTACAATCGCGGGCCCAGCTCCTACAATGAGCAGTTCTTC
CDR3aa: CASSYNRGPSSYNEQFF

d_gene: TRBD2
v_gene: TRBV15
abundance: -
j_gene: TRBJ2-1
CDR3nt: TGTGCCACCAGCATAGCGGGATATGAGCAGTTCTTC
CDR3aa: CATSIAGYEQFF

d_gene: -
v_gene: TRBV11-2
abundance: -
j_gene: TRBJ1-3
CDR3nt: TGTGCCAGCAGCTTATCGAACACCATATATTTT
CDR3aa: CASSLSNTIYF

d_gene: -
v_gene: TRBV20-1
abundance: -
j_gene: TRBJ2-3
CDR3nt: TGCAGTGCCCCCCGTGGGACCGCCACAGATACGCAGTATTTT
CDR3aa: CSAPRGTATDTQYF